This T cell receptor (beta chain) was identified in a study of PD-1 blockade in mismatch repair-deficient tumors. Comments on this clone: Antigen: not known.

TCRdb keeps only in-frame clones here, not all; method: immunoSEQ multiplex PCR. The table shows about 120,000 clones, with about 74% occurring only once. Study-level results: Tumor-resident clones, often absent from pretreatment blood, expanded after pembrolizumab and then contracted.

TCRs were sequenced from a few patients responding to pembrolizumab. The material sequenced was peripheral blood, taken about 13 months after starting pembrolizumab. This clonotype was sampled from an adult with mismatch repair-deficient cancer.

CDR3 loop: CASSTGQGNEKLFF. The CDR3, as DNA: TGTGCCAGCAGCACGGGACAGGGGAATGAAAAACTGTTTTTT. The chain recombines TRBV4-2 with TRBJ1-4, with TRBD1 identical over 10 bases. The length of the CDR3 is 14 residues. Losses at the gene ends were 5 bases for V and 5 bases for J; bases not matched to a gene: 2. Per the germline V gene, CDR1 is LGHNA and CDR2 is YNFKEQ.